This T cell receptor (beta chain) stems from a study of cytomegalovirus exposure and HLA in healthy donors. The CDR3 consists of 16 residues. The trim removed 3 bases at V and 7 bases at J, leaving 14 bases unmatched. The germline gives CDR1 LGHNT, CDR2 FRNRAP. This clone has more than one count but fewer than ten. What it binds is unknown. Overall study findings and caveats: Cytomegalovirus status was reportedly diagnosed by the classifier with high specificity and sensitivity. Sequencing artifact likely explains a cluster of highly shared sequence variants. CMV serostatus was the sole immune exposure information available.

The PCR ran on 60 Vbeta and 13 Jbeta primers. Libraries were prepared by immunoSEQ multiplex PCR; TCRdb keeps only in-frame clonotypes and omits some of them. The table shows over 100,000 clones, with 70% occurring only once. The sequencing sample was made of PBMCs. The chain combines TRBV12-5 with TRBJ1-2; 7 bases fit TRBD1. The source of this sequence is a man aged 25-45 years in good health and CMV-seropositive. Here the CDR3 reads CASGLRGRDTSSGYTF. The CDR3, as DNA: TGTGCTAGTGGTTTAAGGGGGCGGGACACATCCTCTGGCTACACCTTC.